This entry describes one T cell receptor (beta chain). The data were taken from a study of T cell changes during pregnancy in multiple sclerosis. The data were produced by immunoSEQ multiplex PCR, yet TCRdb's version contains in-frame clones alone and is incomplete. Of about 68,000 clones listed, approximately 92% are singletons. The CDR3 consists of 13 residues. The germline CDR1 and CDR2 sequences are SGHDN and FVKESK. Trimming took off 0 bases at V and 7 bases at J, with 9 bases between the two ends. The chain employs TRBV14 and TRBJ1-2; unclear D gene. The starting material was peripheral blood, obtained after pregnancy. The sequence came from a female donor in good health, enrolled as a control in a pregnancy study. This CDR3 is CASSQEPRGGYTF. CDR3 nucleotide sequence: TGTGCCAGCAGCCAAGAACCCCGGGGTGGCTACACCTTC.